This is a list of T cell receptor beta chains from one sample in a study of cytomegalovirus exposure and HLA in healthy donors. TCRdb's table, derived via immunoSEQ multiplex PCR, lists solely in-frame clones and lacks some. The repertoire holds 95,000 to 150,000 clones, with around 80% as singletons. The sample was PBMCs. These receptors were obtained from a woman in her forties in good health and CMV-seropositive. CDR3s include the opening cysteine and the closing phenylalanine or tryptophan. Each record gives: J gene, V gene, D gene, CDR3 protein. A D gene is named only where the DNA matches it firmly.

J: TRBJ1-2; V: TRBV6-6; D: NA; CDR3: CASSYKDSLTYGYTF
J: TRBJ2-3; V: TRBV5-1; D: TRBD2; CDR3: CASSATSGGRTDTQYF
J: TRBJ1-4; V: TRBV11-2; D: TRBD1; CDR3: CASSLRGQSNEKLFF
J: TRBJ1-2; V: TRBV29-1; D: TRBD1; CDR3: CSVEGPQGNYGYTF
J: TRBJ1-1; V: TRBV5-1; D: NA; CDR3: CASSLEGIQNTEAFF
J: TRBJ2-3; V: TRBV19; D: NA; CDR3: CASRLPGADTQYF
J: TRBJ1-6; V: TRBV6-5; D: TRBD1; CDR3: CASSYRDRGNSPLHF
J: TRBJ1-6; V: TRBV4-3; D: NA; CDR3: CASSQGGSTAYSPLHF
J: TRBJ2-1; V: TRBV30; D: NA; CDR3: CAWSVEGRSNEQFF
J: TRBJ2-3; V: TRBV4-2; D: NA; CDR3: CASSQEMDTDTQYF
J: TRBJ1-1; V: TRBV9; D: NA; CDR3: CASSGIDGTEAFF
J: TRBJ2-3; V: TRBV7-3; D: TRBD2; CDR3: CASSSTSGYTDTQYF
J: TRBJ1-1; V: TRBV9; D: NA; CDR3: CASSVSQGDVRTEAFF
J: TRBJ2-2; V: TRBV9; D: TRBD1; CDR3: CASSAQQGIGELFF
J: TRBJ1-1; V: TRBV30; D: NA; CDR3: CAWSVRRLMNTEAFF
J: TRBJ1-1; V: TRBV5-1; D: TRBD1; CDR3: CASSLQGAKNTEAFF
J: TRBJ1-2; V: TRBV5-1; D: NA; CDR3: CASSVQDLNYGYTF
J: TRBJ2-3; V: TRBV10-2; D: NA; CDR3: CASSESSGANGADTQYF
J: TRBJ2-3; V: TRBV7-2; D: TRBD2; CDR3: CASSRQTGTSGRAADTQYF
J: TRBJ2-5; V: TRBV29-1; D: TRBD2; CDR3: CSVEASGENQETQYF
J: TRBJ1-2; V: TRBV6-5; D: NA; CDR3: CASRGGDYGYTF
J: TRBJ2-1; V: TRBV7-3; D: NA; CDR3: CASSIPGGGAQGEQFF
J: TRBJ1-2; V: TRBV2; D: NA; CDR3: CASSEWVGGYTF
J: TRBJ1-5; V: TRBV30; D: NA; CDR3: CAWSVQGGGSNQPQHF
J: TRBJ1-5; V: TRBV5-1; D: TRBD1; CDR3: CASSLAGGFSNQPQHF
J: TRBJ1-1; V: TRBV29-1; D: NA; CDR3: CSVGGDYMNTEAFF
J: TRBJ2-7; V: TRBV19; D: NA; CDR3: CASSIRGQVEQYF
J: TRBJ1-4; V: TRBV9; D: TRBD1; CDR3: CASSVESRPGTGVEKLFF
J: TRBJ2-5; V: TRBV15; D: NA; CDR3: CATSRVSTDQETQYF
J: TRBJ2-5; V: TRBV18; D: NA; CDR3: CASSPSGLQETQYF
J: TRBJ2-7; V: TRBV13; D: NA; CDR3: CASSRTPGNGEQYF
J: TRBJ1-6; V: TRBV30; D: NA; CDR3: CAWSGGGNHNSPLHF
J: TRBJ2-3; V: TRBV19; D: NA; CDR3: CASSSEGALLSTDTQYF